Given below is one T cell receptor beta chain in context. This CDR3 is built from 14 residues. Germline CDR1 SGHKS, CDR2 YYEKEE (reference sequence). The V segment lost 2 bases and the J segment 6 bases; nucleotides outside the gene matches: 6. These data come from a study of control samples from healthy donors and cancer patients. TCRdb's copy holds only in-frame clones and misses some; the assay was immunoSEQ multiplex PCR. The table lists around 140,000 clones, roughly 91% of them singletons. Sequenced sample: PBMCs. The chain joins TRBV5-5 to TRBJ1-2, with 8 bases matching TRBD1. This TCR was sampled from a man between 50 and 59 years old with head and neck cancer. The CDR3 region has the DNA TGTGCCAGCAGCTTACAGACAGGGGTAGATGGCTACACCTTC. Encoded protein: CASSLQTGVDGYTF.